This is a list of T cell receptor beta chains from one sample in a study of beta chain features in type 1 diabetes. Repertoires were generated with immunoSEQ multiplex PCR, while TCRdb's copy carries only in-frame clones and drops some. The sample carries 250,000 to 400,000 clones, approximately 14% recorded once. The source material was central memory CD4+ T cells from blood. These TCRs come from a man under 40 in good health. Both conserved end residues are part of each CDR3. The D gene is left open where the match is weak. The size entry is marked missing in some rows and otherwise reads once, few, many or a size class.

CDR3aa: CASSSLPGVNQPQHF; CDR3nt: TGTGCCAGCAGCTCCCTTCCAGGGGTCAATCAGCCCCAGCATTTT; v_gene: TRBV7-2; abundance: -; j_gene: TRBJ1-5; d_gene: -
CDR3aa: CASSLRVGGEGGYTF; CDR3nt: TGCGCCAGCAGCCTGCGGGTAGGGGGCGAGGGCGGCTACACCTTC; v_gene: TRBV4-3; abundance: few; j_gene: TRBJ1-2; d_gene: TRBD1
CDR3aa: CSVEGGSEAFF; CDR3nt: TGCAGCGTTGAGGGGGGGTCTGAAGCTTTCTTT; v_gene: TRBV29-1; abundance: few; j_gene: TRBJ1-1; d_gene: -
CDR3aa: CASSQVWYTQYF; CDR3nt: TGTGCCAGCAGCCAAGTATGGTATACGCAGTATTTT; v_gene: TRBV14; abundance: few; j_gene: TRBJ2-3; d_gene: -
CDR3aa: CASTRARSYNEQFF; CDR3nt: TGTGCCAGCACCCGCGCGAGGTCCTACAATGAGCAGTTCTTC; v_gene: TRBV7-2; abundance: few; j_gene: TRBJ2-1; d_gene: -
CDR3aa: CASSPLGGPINYGYTF; CDR3nt: TGTGCCAGCAGCCCCCTGGGAGGGCCTATTAACTATGGCTACACCTTC; v_gene: TRBV9; abundance: -; j_gene: TRBJ1-2; d_gene: -
CDR3aa: CAWRWGPTYGYTF; CDR3nt: TGTGCCTGGAGATGGGGACCGACCTATGGCTACACCTTC; v_gene: TRBV30; abundance: -; j_gene: TRBJ1-2; d_gene: -
CDR3aa: CASKSSAGDQGNTIYF; CDR3nt: TGTGCCAGCAAGAGTTCCGCAGGGGATCAGGGAAACACCATATATTTT; v_gene: TRBV2; abundance: -; j_gene: TRBJ1-3; d_gene: -
CDR3aa: CASSLDRGAEQFF; CDR3nt: TGTGCCAGCAGCTTAGATCGAGGGGCTGAGCAGTTCTTC; v_gene: TRBV7-2; abundance: few; j_gene: TRBJ2-1; d_gene: -
CDR3aa: CASSLSRHETQYF; CDR3nt: TGTGCCAGCAGTTTATCGAGGCATGAGACCCAGTACTTC; v_gene: TRBV27; abundance: many; j_gene: TRBJ2-5; d_gene: -
CDR3aa: CASSQRASNEKLFF; CDR3nt: TGTGCCAGCAGCCAAAGGGCCAGTAATGAAAAACTGTTTTTT; v_gene: TRBV7-2; abundance: few; j_gene: TRBJ1-4; d_gene: -
CDR3aa: CASSQDRKVPNYGYTF; CDR3nt: TGTGCCAGCAGCCAAGATCGTAAGGTACCTAACTATGGCTACACCTTC; v_gene: TRBV7-2; abundance: once; j_gene: TRBJ1-2; d_gene: -
CDR3aa: CATSLVGASSYNEQFF; CDR3nt: TGTGCCACCAGCTTGGTTGGGGCCAGCTCCTACAATGAGCAGTTCTTC; v_gene: TRBV5-6; abundance: -; j_gene: TRBJ2-1; d_gene: -
CDR3aa: CASSQAGLQLTEAFF; CDR3nt: TGCGCCAGCAGCCAAGCCGGGCTGCAGTTGACTGAAGCTTTCTTT; v_gene: TRBV4-1; abundance: -; j_gene: TRBJ1-1; d_gene: -
CDR3aa: CASSSERGGGLETQYF; CDR3nt: TGCGCCAGCAGCTCGGAAAGAGGAGGGGGGCTGGAGACCCAGTACTTC; v_gene: TRBV5-1; abundance: -; j_gene: TRBJ2-5; d_gene: -
CDR3aa: CASRRQSNTEAFF; CDR3nt: TGTGCCAGCAGGAGACAGTCGAACACTGAAGCTTTCTTT; v_gene: TRBV6-5; abundance: -; j_gene: TRBJ1-1; d_gene: -
CDR3aa: CASRKGLNYGYTF; CDR3nt: TGTGCCAGCAGGAAAGGACTGAACTATGGCTACACCTTC; v_gene: TRBV6-5; abundance: few; j_gene: TRBJ1-2; d_gene: -
CDR3aa: CASSLDYGYTF; CDR3nt: TGTGCCAGCAGCTTGGATTATGGCTACACCTTC; v_gene: TRBV7-9; abundance: -; j_gene: TRBJ1-2; d_gene: -
CDR3aa: CASSPATGDNSPLHF; CDR3nt: TGTGCCAGCAGCCCGGCGACAGGGGATAATTCACCCCTCCACTTT; v_gene: TRBV7-8; abundance: many; j_gene: TRBJ1-6; d_gene: TRBD1
CDR3aa: CASSMTVAGGRRNEQFF; CDR3nt: TGTGCCAGTAGTATGACCGTAGCGGGGGGGCGTAGGAATGAGCAGTTCTTC; v_gene: TRBV19; abundance: few; j_gene: TRBJ2-1; d_gene: TRBD2
CDR3aa: CASSLGTGNSPLHF; CDR3nt: TGTGCCAGTAGCCTAGGGACAGGGAATTCACCCCTCCACTTT; v_gene: TRBV19; abundance: few; j_gene: TRBJ1-6; d_gene: TRBD1
CDR3aa: CASTRFELGGYTF; CDR3nt: TGTGCCAGCACCCGGTTCGAATTGGGTGGCTACACCTTC; v_gene: TRBV6-5; abundance: few; j_gene: TRBJ1-2; d_gene: -
CDR3aa: CASSESTARTQYF; CDR3nt: TGTGCCAGCAGTGAGTCCACGGCCAGGACCCAGTACTTC; v_gene: TRBV25-1; abundance: many; j_gene: TRBJ2-5; d_gene: -
CDR3aa: CASSLVHSRSSYEQYF; CDR3nt: TGTGCCAGCAGCTTAGTACACAGCAGGAGCTCCTACGAGCAGTACTTC; v_gene: TRBV11-2; abundance: -; j_gene: TRBJ2-7; d_gene: -
CDR3aa: CASSGGRMDGELFF; CDR3nt: TGCGCCAGCAGCGGGGGCCGGATGGACGGGGAGCTGTTTTTT; v_gene: TRBV5-1; abundance: few; j_gene: TRBJ2-2; d_gene: -
CDR3aa: CASSQYHRTEAFF; CDR3nt: TGTGCCAGCAGCCAATATCATCGGACTGAAGCTTTCTTT; v_gene: TRBV14; abundance: -; j_gene: TRBJ1-1; d_gene: -
CDR3aa: CASSLGIWEGYTF; CDR3nt: TGTGCCAGCAGCTTAGGGATTTGGGAAGGCTACACCTTC; v_gene: TRBV7-9; abundance: -; j_gene: TRBJ1-2; d_gene: -